The rows below give T cell receptor beta chains drawn from one sample of a study of blood T cell repertoires in COVID-19. Sequencing used immunoSEQ multiplex PCR; TCRdb keeps in-frame clones, though not all of them. The sample contains 240,000 or so clones, about three quarters of which appear only once. Sequencing was carried out using peripheral blood. Receptor source: a woman aged 80 or over with acute or convalescent COVID-19. Each CDR3 is given with its conserved first and last residue. The D gene is left open where the match is weak. Size is stated for part of the rows, as once, few or many counts, or as a class when the clone is expanded.

CDR3 DNA	CDR3 protein	V gene	J gene	clone size	D gene
TGCGCCAGCAGCCAAGATCTACTAGCGGGAAGGACAGATACGCAGTATTTT	CASSQDLLAGRTDTQYF	TRBV4-1	TRBJ2-3	NA	TRBD2
TGTGCCAGCAGCCAAGGGTGGGCATCCAATGAGCAGTTCTTC	CASSQGWASNEQFF	TRBV3-1/TRBV3-2	TRBJ2-1	NA	NA
TGTGCCAGCAGCTTACGGGGACAGGGAAAAACCGGGGAGCTGTTTTTT	CASSLRGQGKTGELFF	TRBV11-1	TRBJ2-2	NA	TRBD1
TGTGCCAGCAGCGAGGACATCTCTAATTCACCCCTCCACTTT	CASSEDISNSPLHF	TRBV2	TRBJ1-6	NA	NA
TGTGCCAGCAGTTCAGCGGGAGGGGAAAAGGACAATGAGCAGTTCTTC	CASSSAGGEKDNEQFF	TRBV27	TRBJ2-1	NA	TRBD2
TGCGCCAGCAGCTTGTTAGATGAGCAGTTCTTC	CASSLLDEQFF	TRBV5-1	TRBJ2-1	NA	NA
TGTGCCAGTACTAAGGGACTAGCTAGGACAGATACGCAGTATTTT	CASTKGLARTDTQYF	TRBV19	TRBJ2-3	NA	TRBD2
TGTGCCAGCAGCTCATCGACAGGGAGGGAAAAACTGTTTTTT	CASSSSTGREKLFF	TRBV11-2	TRBJ1-4	NA	TRBD1
TGTGCCAGCAGCCCCCGGACAAAAAACATTCAGTACTTC	CASSPRTKNIQYF	TRBV11-2	TRBJ2-4	NA	NA
TGTGCCAGCAGCTTAGCGGGAGGGACCTACGAGCAGTACTTC	CASSLAGGTYEQYF	TRBV7-9	TRBJ2-7	NA	TRBD2
TGTGCCAGCTCACAGACCCGAGGGGGAAGAAACACCATATATTTT	CASSQTRGGRNTIYF	TRBV18	TRBJ1-3	NA	NA
TGTGCCAGCAGAGCCTACAGGGGGCGGGATTCACCCCTCCACTTT	CASRAYRGRDSPLHF	TRBV27	TRBJ1-6	NA	TRBD1
TGTGCCAGCAGCTTCGACATACGACAAGAGACCCAGTACTTC	CASSFDIRQETQYF	TRBV5-6	TRBJ2-5	few	NA
TGCGCCAGCAGCCAAGGGGACAGCCCGACTGAAGCTTTCTTT	CASSQGDSPTEAFF	TRBV4-1	TRBJ1-1	once	TRBD1
TGTGCCAGTAGTCAGGGGGCGCGGGTCAATCAGCCCCAGCATTTT	CASSQGARVNQPQHF	TRBV19	TRBJ1-5	NA	TRBD1
TGTGCCAGCCAACTAGCCGGGACGGAGAAAATCATGAAGTACTTC	CASQLAGTEKIMKYF	TRBV7-9	TRBJ2-7	few	NA
TGTGCCACCAGCAGAGATTTGGAGGGGCCCTACGAGCAGTACTTC	CATSRDLEGPYEQYF	TRBV15	TRBJ2-7	NA	NA
TGTGCCAGCAGTGAAGCGGCGACTACCCACGGGGAGCTGTTTTTT	CASSEAATTHGELFF	TRBV6-1	TRBJ2-2	NA	NA
TGTGCCAGCAGCCGACTAGCGGGGGGCCCTTTCTACGAGCAGTACTTC	CASSRLAGGPFYEQYF	TRBV2	TRBJ2-7	NA	TRBD2
TGCGCCAGCAGCCCGGACAGGGGGGACGAGCAGTACTTC	CASSPDRGDEQYF	TRBV5-1	TRBJ2-7	NA	TRBD1
TGTGCCAGCAAGACGGGTGGGGAAGCTTTCTTT	CASKTGGEAFF	TRBV6-6	TRBJ1-1	NA	NA
TGTGCCAGCAGGCCCCAAGGCGGGAGAGAAGCTTTCTTT	CASRPQGGREAFF	TRBV2	TRBJ1-1	NA	NA
TGTGCCAGCAGGTCGCGGATCGACGGGCAGTACTTC	CASRSRIDGQYF	TRBV6-5	TRBJ2-7	once	NA
TGCGCCAGCAAACCCGGGACAGGGGGATACGAGCAGTACTTC	CASKPGTGGYEQYF	TRBV10-2	TRBJ2-7	NA	TRBD1